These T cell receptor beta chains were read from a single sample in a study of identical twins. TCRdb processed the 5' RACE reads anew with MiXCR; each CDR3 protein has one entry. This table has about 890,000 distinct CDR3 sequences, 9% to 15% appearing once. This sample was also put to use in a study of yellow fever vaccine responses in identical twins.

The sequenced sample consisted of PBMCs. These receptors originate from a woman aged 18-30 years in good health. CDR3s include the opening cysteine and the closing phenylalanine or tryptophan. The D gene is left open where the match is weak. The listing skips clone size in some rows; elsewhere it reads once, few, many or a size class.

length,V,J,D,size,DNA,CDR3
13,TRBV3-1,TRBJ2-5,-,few,TGTGCCAGCAGCCAAGACCCCCGGGGGACCCAGTACTTC,CASSQDPRGTQYF
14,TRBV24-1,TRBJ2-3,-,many,TGTGCCACCAGTGATCCGGATTTTGCAGATACGCAGTATTTT,CATSDPDFADTQYF
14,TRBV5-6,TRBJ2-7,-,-,TGTGCCAGCAGCCTCCGTATGGGGGCAGGCGAGCAGTACTTC,CASSLRMGAGEQYF
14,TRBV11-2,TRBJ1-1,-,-,TGTGCCAGCAGCCCCCAGGGGATGAGAACTGAAGCTTTCTTT,CASSPQGMRTEAFF
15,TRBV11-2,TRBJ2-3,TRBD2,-,TGTGCCAGCAGCTTAACTAGCGGGGTAGTGGATACGCAGTATTTT,CASSLTSGVVDTQYF
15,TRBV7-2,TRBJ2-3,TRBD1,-,TGTGCCACCACGTACAGGGGGCGCGTCACAGATACGCAGTATTTT,CATTYRGRVTDTQYF
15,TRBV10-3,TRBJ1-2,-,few,TGTGCCATCAGTGAGAGAGAACCCAGGAGCTATGGCTACACCTTC,CAISEREPRSYGYTF
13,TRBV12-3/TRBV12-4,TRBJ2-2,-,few,TGTGCCAGCAGTTTAATTTCCTCCGGGGAGCTGTTTTTT,CASSLISSGELFF
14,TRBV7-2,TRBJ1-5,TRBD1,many,TGTGCCAGCAGCTTAGACAGGGGGCTTCAGCCCCAGCATTTT,CASSLDRGLQPQHF
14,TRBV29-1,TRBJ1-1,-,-,TGCAGCGTTGATCGGGACAACATGAACACTGAAGCTTTCTTT,CSVDRDNMNTEAFF
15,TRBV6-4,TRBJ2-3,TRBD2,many,TGTGCCAGCAGTGTGACGGGAGGTGCGGCAGATACGCAGTATTTT,CASSVTGGAADTQYF
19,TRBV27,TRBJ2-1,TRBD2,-,TGTGCCAGCATAGAGACAGGCGTACGGACTAGCGGGAGGGCCGTTGAGCAGTTCTTC,CASIETGVRTSGRAVEQFF
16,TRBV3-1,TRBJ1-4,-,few,TGTGCCAGCAGCCAAGATACGGGCAGGGAGGATGAAAAACTGTTTTTT,CASSQDTGREDEKLFF
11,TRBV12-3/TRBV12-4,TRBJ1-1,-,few,TGTGCCAGCAGTTATTCGAATGAAGCTTTCTTT,CASSYSNEAFF
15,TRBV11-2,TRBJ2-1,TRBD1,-,TGTGCCAGCAGCTCCGGGACAGGGGGAGCAAATGAGCAGTTCTTC,CASSSGTGGANEQFF
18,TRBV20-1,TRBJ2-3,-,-,TGCAGTGCTAGGCGAACGGAAATCCGGCAGGGGCCAGCAGATACGCAGTATTTT,CSARRTEIRQGPADTQYF
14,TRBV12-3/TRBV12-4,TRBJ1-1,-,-,TGTGCCAGCAGTTTTGGGAGGCCGAGCACTGAAGCTTTCTTT,CASSFGRPSTEAFF
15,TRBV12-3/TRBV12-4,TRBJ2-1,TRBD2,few,TGTGCCAGCAGTCGGCTAGCGGGAGCCAACCATGAGCAGTTCTTC,CASSRLAGANHEQFF
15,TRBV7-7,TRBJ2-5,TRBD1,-,TGTGCCAGCAGCGCCCCCGACAGGGGGCAAGAGACCCAGTACTTC,CASSAPDRGQETQYF
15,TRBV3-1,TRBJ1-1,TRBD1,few,TGTGCCAGCAGCCAAGCGGACAGGGAGAACACTGAAGCTTTCTTT,CASSQADRENTEAFF
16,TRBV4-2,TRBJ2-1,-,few,TGTGCCAGCAGCAATGCCGGGACTCAGGCTCGGCATGAGCAGTTCTTC,CASSNAGTQARHEQFF
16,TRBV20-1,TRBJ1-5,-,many,TGCAGTGCTCCCAAGTCGTCACCCAATAGCAATCAGCCCCAGCATTTT,CSAPKSSPNSNQPQHF
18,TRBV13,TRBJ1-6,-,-,TGTGCCAGCAGCCCAACCTATGGGGGGCGCTCGGATAATTCACCCCTCCACTTT,CASSPTYGGRSDNSPLHF
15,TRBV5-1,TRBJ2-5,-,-,TGCGCCAGCAAGAGTAGGCAGGGGCAGGGGGAGACCCAGTACTTC,CASKSRQGQGETQYF
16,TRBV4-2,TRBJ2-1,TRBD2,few,TGTGCCAGCAGCCAAGCTACTAGCGGGAGTATAGATGAGCAGTTCTTC,CASSQATSGSIDEQFF
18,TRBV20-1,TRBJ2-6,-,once,TGCAGTGCTAGTTCCAACCAAGGACTGATCTCTGGGGCCAACGTCCTGACTTTC,CSASSNQGLISGANVLTF
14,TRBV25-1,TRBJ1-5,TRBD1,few,TGTGCCAGCAGCTCCGGGACAGACAATGTTGCCCAGCATTTT,CASSSGTDNVAQHF
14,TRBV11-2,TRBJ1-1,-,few,TGTGCCAGCAGCTTAGGTTTAGGGATATCTGAAGCTTTCTTT,CASSLGLGISEAFF
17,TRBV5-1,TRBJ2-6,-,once,TGCGCCAGCAGCTTGGGACCGACGTTCTCTGGGGCCAACGTCCTGACTTTC,CASSLGPTFSGANVLTF
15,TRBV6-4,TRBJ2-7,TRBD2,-,TGTGCCAGCAGTGAAAAAGCGGGAGAATTGTACGAGCAGTACTTC,CASSEKAGELYEQYF
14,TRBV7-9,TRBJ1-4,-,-,TGTGCCAGCAGCTTAGGAGGCGTGGATGAAAAACTGTTTTTT,CASSLGGVDEKLFF
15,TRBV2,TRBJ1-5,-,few,TGTGCCAGCAGTGAGGGTAGGGAAAGTAGTAAGCCCCAGCATTTT,CASSEGRESSKPQHF
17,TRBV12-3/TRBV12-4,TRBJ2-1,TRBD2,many,TGTGCCAGCAGCTCACTAGCGGGGGGGATTCCCTACAATGAGCAGTTCTTC,CASSSLAGGIPYNEQFF
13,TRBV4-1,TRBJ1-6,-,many,TGCGCCAGCAGCCAAGAGTCTAATTCACCCCTCCACTTT,CASSQESNSPLHF
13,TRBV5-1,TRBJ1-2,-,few,TGCGCCAGCAGGGGGGCATCCGACTATGGCTACACCTTC,CASRGASDYGYTF